This T cell receptor beta chain emerged from a study of blood T cell repertoires in COVID-19. As for the study in general: Specimens from acute and convalescent COVID-19 originated in the United States, Italy and Spain. The cDNA or gDNA used as material had been derived from T cells, B-cell-depleted T cells, or PBMCs.

Original handling: Estimated nucleated cell counts came from reference gene primer amplification. Clones were read by immunoSEQ multiplex PCR, and TCRdb kept only the in-frame ones, dropping some. Clone size and V and J calls were adopted from that table, with D and trimming inferred from the DNA. The data contain 120,000 or so clones, about 88% of them singletons. The CDR3 has 16 amino acids. Per the germline V gene, CDR1 is SGHRS and CDR2 is YFSETQ. J was trimmed by 4 bases and V by 0 bases; bases with no gene match: 9. The sequence was obtained from an elderly woman with acute or convalescent COVID-19. Sequencing was performed on peripheral blood. The chain employs TRBV5-1 and TRBJ2-5, with 7 bases that match TRBD2. CDR3 sequence (DNA): TGCGCCAGCAGCTTGGCTTCGGGAGGTTTGGCAGAGACCCAGTACTTC. Amino acids: CASSLASGGLAETQYF.